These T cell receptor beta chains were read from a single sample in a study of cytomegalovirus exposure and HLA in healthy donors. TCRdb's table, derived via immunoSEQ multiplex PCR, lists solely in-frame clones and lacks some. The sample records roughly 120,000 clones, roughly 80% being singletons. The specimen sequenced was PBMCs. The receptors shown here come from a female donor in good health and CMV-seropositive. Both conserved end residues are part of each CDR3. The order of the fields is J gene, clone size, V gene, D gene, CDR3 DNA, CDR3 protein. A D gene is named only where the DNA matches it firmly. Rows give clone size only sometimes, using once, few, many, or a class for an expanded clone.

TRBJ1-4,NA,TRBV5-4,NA,TGTGCCAGCAGCCGAGACAGTTATAATGAAAAACTGTTTTTT,CASSRDSYNEKLFF
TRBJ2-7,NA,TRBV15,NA,TGTGCCACCAGCAGAGCCCCTGACAGCTCCGAGCAGTACTTC,CATSRAPDSSEQYF
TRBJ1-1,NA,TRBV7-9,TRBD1,TGTGCCAGCACAGACGGGACAGGGGTTGCTGGTACTGAAGCTTTCTTT,CASTDGTGVAGTEAFF
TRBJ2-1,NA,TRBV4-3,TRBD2,TGCGCCAGCAGCCAAGATTTCCCAGCGGGGGCACATGAGCAGTTCTTC,CASSQDFPAGAHEQFF
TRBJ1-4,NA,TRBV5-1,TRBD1,TGCGCCAGCAGCGTGACAGGGGGGGATGAAAAACTGTTTTTT,CASSVTGGDEKLFF
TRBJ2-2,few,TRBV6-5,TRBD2,TGTGCCAGCAGTTACTCTAAGCGGGGGGGCACCGGGGAGCTGTTTTTT,CASSYSKRGGTGELFF
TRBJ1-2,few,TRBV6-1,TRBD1,TGTGCCAGCAGTGAGCTAGGCGCCGACAGGGAGCATGGCTACACCTTC,CASSELGADREHGYTF
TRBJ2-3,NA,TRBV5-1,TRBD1,TGCGCCAGCAGCTTGGAGGACAGGGGAAAAGGTACGCAGTATTTT,CASSLEDRGKGTQYF
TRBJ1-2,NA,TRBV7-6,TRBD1,TGTGCCAGCAGCGGCGGGACAGAGGATGGCTACACCTTC,CASSGGTEDGYTF
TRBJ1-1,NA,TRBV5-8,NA,TGTGCCAGCAGCCTTGGCACTGAGGGTTGGAACACTGAAGCTTTCTTT,CASSLGTEGWNTEAFF
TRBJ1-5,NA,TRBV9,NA,TGTGCCAGCAGCCCGACCCCCGGCGGACCCCAGCATTTT,CASSPTPGGPQHF
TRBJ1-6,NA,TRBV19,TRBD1,TGTGCCAGTAAAGACAGGGGAGGTGATTCACCCCTCCACTTT,CASKDRGGDSPLHF
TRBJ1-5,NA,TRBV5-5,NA,TGTGCCAGCAGCTTGATCGCAGGGTTGGGTCAGCCCCAGCATTTT,CASSLIAGLGQPQHF
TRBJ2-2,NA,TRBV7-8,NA,TGTGCCAGCAGCTGGGGCGCGATAACCGGGGAGCTGTTTTTT,CASSWGAITGELFF
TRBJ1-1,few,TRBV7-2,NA,TGTGCCAGCAGCTTAGGCAGGGTGAACACTGAAGCTTTCTTT,CASSLGRVNTEAFF
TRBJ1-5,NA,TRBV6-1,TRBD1,TGTGCCAGCAGTGAACGGAGAACAGGGGGTCAGCCCCAGCATTTT,CASSERRTGGQPQHF
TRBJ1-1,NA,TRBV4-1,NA,TGCGCCAGCAGCCCCCAGACTCCCTCGCCCACTGAAGCTTTCTTT,CASSPQTPSPTEAFF
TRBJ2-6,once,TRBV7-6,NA,TGTGCCAGCAGCTTAATTCAGGAGGGCAACGTCCTGACTTTC,CASSLIQEGNVLTF
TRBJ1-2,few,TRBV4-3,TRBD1,TGCGCCAGCAGCCAAGTCCATCGTGGGACAGGGATATATGGCTACACCTTC,CASSQVHRGTGIYGYTF
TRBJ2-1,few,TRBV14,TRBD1,TGTGCCAGCAGCCCTCAACGACAGGGATACTCCTACAATGAGCAGTTCTTC,CASSPQRQGYSYNEQFF
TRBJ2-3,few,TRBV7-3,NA,TGTGCCAGCAGCCCCGGGAGGGGGCGAGGGACAGATACGCAGTATTTT,CASSPGRGRGTDTQYF
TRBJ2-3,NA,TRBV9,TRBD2,TGTGCCAGCAGCGCGGGACTAGTCCGCACAGATACGCAGTATTTT,CASSAGLVRTDTQYF
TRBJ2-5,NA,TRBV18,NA,TGTGCCAGCTCACCGGGGCTAGTTGAAGAGACCCAGTACTTC,CASSPGLVEETQYF
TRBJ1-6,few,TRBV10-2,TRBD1,TGCGCCAGCAGTGATAAGGGACAGGGGAATTCACCCCTCCACTTT,CASSDKGQGNSPLHF
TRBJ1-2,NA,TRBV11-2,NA,TGTGCCAGCAGCTTAAATGGTGTGGGAGGGCCCTATGGCTACACCTTC,CASSLNGVGGPYGYTF
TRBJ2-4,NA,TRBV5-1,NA,TGCGCCAGCAGCTTGGACAAGGGGAACATTCAGTACTTC,CASSLDKGNIQYF
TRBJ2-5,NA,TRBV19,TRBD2,TGTGCCAGTACCCAAGCGGGGGGGGCCGCCCGAGAGACCCAGTACTTC,CASTQAGGAARETQYF
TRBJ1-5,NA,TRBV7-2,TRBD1,TGTGCCAGCAGCCTTAACAGGGGTGATCAGCCCCAGCATTTT,CASSLNRGDQPQHF
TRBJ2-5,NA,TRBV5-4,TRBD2,TGTGCCAGCAGCTTGAGAGCGGGGGAGACCCAGTACTTC,CASSLRAGETQYF
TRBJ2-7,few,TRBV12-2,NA,TGTGCAAGTCGCTTAACTAGCGGGGGCTCCTACGAGCAGTACTTC,CASRLTSGGSYEQYF
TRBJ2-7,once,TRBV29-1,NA,TGCAGCGTCAAAAGGTCCGACAGATCCTACGAGCAGTACTTC,CSVKRSDRSYEQYF
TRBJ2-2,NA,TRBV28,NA,TGTGCCAGCAGTCGGTATGCCGGGGAGCTGTTTTTT,CASSRYAGELFF
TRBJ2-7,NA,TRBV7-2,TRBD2,TGTGCCAGCAGCTTTGGCGGGGGGGCCAATATTGGGTACGAGCAGTACTTC,CASSFGGGANIGYEQYF
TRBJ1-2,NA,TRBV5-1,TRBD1,TGCGCCAGCAGCTTGAGTGCAGGGGGTGGCTACACCTTC,CASSLSAGGGYTF
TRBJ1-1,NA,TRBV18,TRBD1,TGTGCCAGCTCACGAATCCCGGGACAGGGAACTGAAGCTTTCTTT,CASSRIPGQGTEAFF
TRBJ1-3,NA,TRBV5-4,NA,TGTGCCAGCAGCTTGCCAGGCGACTCTGGAAACACCATATATTTT,CASSLPGDSGNTIYF
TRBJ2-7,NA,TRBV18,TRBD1,TGTGCCAGCTCACCCGGGACAGGGGGATCCTACGAGCAGTACTTC,CASSPGTGGSYEQYF
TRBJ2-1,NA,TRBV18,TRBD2,TGTGCCAGCTCACGAGGGACTAGCGGGGGGACGTACAATGAGCAGTTCTTC,CASSRGTSGGTYNEQFF
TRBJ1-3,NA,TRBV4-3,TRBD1,TGCGCCAGCAGCCCACAGGGGGATTACGGAAACACCATATATTTT,CASSPQGDYGNTIYF
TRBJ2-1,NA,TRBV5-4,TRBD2,TGTGCCAGCAGCCACTCCAGCGGGGGGCCAAATGAGCAGTTCTTC,CASSHSSGGPNEQFF
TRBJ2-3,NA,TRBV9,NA,TGTGCCAGCAGCGTTACAGCCCCAGATACGCAGTATTTT,CASSVTAPDTQYF
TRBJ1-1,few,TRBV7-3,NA,TGTGCCAGCAGCTTAACGTGGGGGGGCGTCACTGAAGCTTTCTTT,CASSLTWGGVTEAFF
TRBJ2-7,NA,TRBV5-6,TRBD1,TGTGCCAGCAGTTTAACCGGGACAGGGCCGGTCGAGCAGTACTTC,CASSLTGTGPVEQYF
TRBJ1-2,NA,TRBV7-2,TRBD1,TGTGCCAGCAGCTTACCAGACAGGGCAAAGGGCTACACCTTC,CASSLPDRAKGYTF
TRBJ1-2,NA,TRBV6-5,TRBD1,TGTGCCAGCAGTTTACAGGGGAACTATGGCTACACCTTC,CASSLQGNYGYTF
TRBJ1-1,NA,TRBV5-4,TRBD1,TGTGCCAGCAGCCGGACGGGACAGGGAGGCACTGAAGCTTTCTTT,CASSRTGQGGTEAFF
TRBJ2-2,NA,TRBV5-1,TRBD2,TGCGCCAGCAGCCCCGGGACTAGCGGGGAGCTGTTTTTT,CASSPGTSGELFF
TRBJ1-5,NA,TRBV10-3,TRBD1,TGTGCCATCAGTGAGGACAGGGGTTTTGGTCAGCCCCAGCATTTT,CAISEDRGFGQPQHF
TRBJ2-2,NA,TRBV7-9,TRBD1,TGTTCCAGCAGCCTCCGGACAGGGATCACCGGGGAGCTGTTTTTT,CSSSLRTGITGELFF
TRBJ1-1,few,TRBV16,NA,TGTGCCAGCAGCCAATTGGGTAGCATGAACACTGAAGCTTTCTTT,CASSQLGSMNTEAFF
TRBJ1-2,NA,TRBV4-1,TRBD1,TGCGCCAGCAGCCAAGATATGGGCTTAGGACAGGGGGCGAGGAACTATGGCTACACCTTC,CASSQDMGLGQGARNYGYTF
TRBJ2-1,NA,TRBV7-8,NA,TGTGCCAGCAGCTTAGGGGGCCCATACAATGAGCAGTTCTTC,CASSLGGPYNEQFF
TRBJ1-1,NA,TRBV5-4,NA,TGTGCCAGCAGCTCCGAGACTGTGAACACTGAAGCTTTCTTT,CASSSETVNTEAFF
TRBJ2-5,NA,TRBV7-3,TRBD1,TGTGCCAGCAGCTTACTCGGACAGGGGGCTGGAGAGACCCAGTACTTC,CASSLLGQGAGETQYF
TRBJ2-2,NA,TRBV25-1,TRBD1,TGTGCCAGCAGTGAATGGGGGACAGGGGTGAACACCGGGGAGCTGTTTTTT,CASSEWGTGVNTGELFF
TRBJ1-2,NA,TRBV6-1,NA,TGTGCCAGCAGTGAACGGGTCAGGGCAGGGGCACGGTATGGCTACACCTTC,CASSERVRAGARYGYTF
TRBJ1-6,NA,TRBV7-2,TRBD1,TGTGCCAGCAGCCCCCGACAGGGAGATTCACCCCTCCACTTT,CASSPRQGDSPLHF